This T cell receptor beta chain stems from a study of blood T cell repertoires in COVID-19 (dated by TCRdb to about 2020). Study-level background: Samples from collaborators originated in the United States, Italy and Spain and spanned both the acute and convalescent phases of COVID-19. Samples were obtained from the ongoing ImmuneRACE study (first 160 participants) and from over 1,000 subjects provided by 6 global collaborators. Subjects who had been exposed to COVID-19, were actively infected with it, or had recovered from it provided the deeply sampled blood TCRbeta repertoires that made up the dataset. Where HLA class I and class II types were available, the types were taken from metadata supplied by the sample provider, not from assay-based typing. The sample metadata nearly always contained a de-identified subject ID, COVID-19 status, age in years and sex. The prospective study material was composed of cDNA or gDNA derived from T cells, B-cell-depleted T cells, or PBMCs. The repertoires were released in a freely available public database meant as a resource for research on the immune response to SARS-CoV-2.

TCRbeta CDR3 regions were amplified from genomic DNA using the immunoSEQ Assay, a bias-controlled multiplex PCR. The paper's data handling went like this. The number of nucleated cells in each sample was estimated from the amplification of reference gene primers within the assay. Sequence reads were collapsed and filtered to measure the absolute abundance of every unique TCRbeta CDR3 rearrangement. For each sample, productive Simpson clonality was calculated as the square root of Simpson's diversity index over productive rearrangements. This is the immuneACCESS table as TCRdb keeps it, with only in-frame sequences that have V and J called. A part of the clones is gone; compared with another copy, unresolved V genes explain less than half, and the rest is unexplained. V, J and clone size derive from that table, while D and trimming were established from the DNA sequence. Here the sample has about 310,000 clones; approximately 87% occur a single time. The top ten clonotypes cover around 7.8% of the sample.

Note on this clone: The specificity of this receptor is unknown. No per-base quality is available; no much larger clone lies one base away.

The study at large found these results: The amount of clinical and demographic metadata varied by source and participant and was provided uncurated.

After removal of 1 base from V and 5 bases from J, the junction retains 3 bases not matched to a gene. The germline V gene (reference sequence) gives CDR1 as SEHNR and CDR2 as FQNEAQ. The CDR3 numbers 15 residues from cysteine through phenylalanine. CDR3 DNA is the only sequence kept; it has 45 bases, read in frame from the first base. Another Seattle source contributed samples from volunteer blood donors who had recovered from COVID-19. Each collaborating institution followed its own protocols to collect whole blood in K2EDTA tubes. For TCRbeta analysis, collaborators shipped samples as frozen whole blood, isolated PBMCs, or DNA extracted from either of those sample types.

Sequenced input: peripheral blood. This TCR came from a woman between 50 and 59 years old who had recovered from COVID-19. The V and J genes are TRBV7-9 and TRBJ2-5; 11 middle bases align to TRBD2. The bases are TGTGCCAGCAGCTTAGTAGCGGGGGGGCGCGAGACCCAGTACTTC. This translates into CASSLVAGGRETQYF. Joined to the reference TRBV7-9 and TRBJ2-5 proteins, this CDR3 gives the full variable domain: DTGVSQNPRHKITKRGQNVTFRCDPISEHNRLYWYRQTLGQGPEFLTYFQNEAQLEKSRLLSDRFSAERPKGSFSTLEIQRTEQGDSAMYLCASSLVAGGRETQYFGPGTRLLVL.